This TCR beta chain was retrieved from a study of cytomegalovirus exposure and HLA in healthy donors. Study background: It was reported in a later analysis that the 120 or so validation repertoires used the same platform as the approximately 650 first-cohort repertoires. Study results and limitations: The study listed around 150 cytomegalovirus-associated TCR beta chains. Specificity of a few CMV-associated chains for CMV antigens was verified in vitro.

Comments on this clone: Its antigen is currently unknown.

This CDR3 region has 14 residues. CDR1 SGDLS and CDR2 YYNGEE come from the germline V gene. V lost 4 bases and J lost 8; bases outside the gene matches: 10. The method was immunoSEQ multiplex PCR; TCRdb's version includes in-frame clones alone and lacks a portion of them. The table lists about 54,000 clones, roughly nine tenths of them singletons. The genes are TRBV9 and TRBJ2-3; 7 positions agree with TRBD2. The sample was PBMCs. The origin of this receptor is a woman aged 18-29 years in good health and CMV-seropositive. The CDR3 here is CASSLRGVPSTQYF. CDR3 nucleotide sequence: TGTGCCAGCAGCCTTCGGGGGGTCCCGAGTACGCAGTATTTT. The full variable domain, rest sourced from reference TRBV9 and TRBJ2-3, is DSGVTQTPKHLITATGQRVTLRCSPRSGDLSVYWYQQSLDQGLQFLIQYYNGEERAKGNILERFSAQQFPDLHSELNLSSLELGDSALYFCASSLRGVPSTQYFGPGTRLTVL.